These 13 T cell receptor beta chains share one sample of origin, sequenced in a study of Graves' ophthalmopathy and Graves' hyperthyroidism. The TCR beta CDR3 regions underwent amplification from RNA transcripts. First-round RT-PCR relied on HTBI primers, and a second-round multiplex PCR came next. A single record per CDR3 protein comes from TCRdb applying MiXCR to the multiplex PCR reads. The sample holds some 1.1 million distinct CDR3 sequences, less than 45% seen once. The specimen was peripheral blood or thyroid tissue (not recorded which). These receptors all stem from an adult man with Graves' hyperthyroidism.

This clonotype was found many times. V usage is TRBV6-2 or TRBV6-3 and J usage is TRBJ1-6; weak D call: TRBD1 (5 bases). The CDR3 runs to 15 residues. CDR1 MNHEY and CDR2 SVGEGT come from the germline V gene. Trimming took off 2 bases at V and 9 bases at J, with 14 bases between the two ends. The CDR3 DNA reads TGTGCCAGCAGTTACCGTCCGGGGGGGACTTCACCCCTCCACTTT. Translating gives CASSYRPGGTSPLHF.

The CDR3 nucleotides are TGTGCCAGTAGTATCCGTGAAGCCTACGAGCAGTACTTC. Its protein is CASSIREAYEQYF. The J gene is TRBJ2-7, the V gene TRBV19; D not resolved. The length of the CDR3 is 13 residues. Germline V gene sequence: CDR1 LNHDA, CDR2 SQIVND (reference sequence). V gave up 3 bases and J gave up 2 bases, with 8 bases separating them.

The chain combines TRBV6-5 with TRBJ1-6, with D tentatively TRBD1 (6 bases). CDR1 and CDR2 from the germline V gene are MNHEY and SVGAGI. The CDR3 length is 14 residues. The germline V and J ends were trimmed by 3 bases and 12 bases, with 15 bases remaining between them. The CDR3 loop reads CASSYSDSLVPLHF. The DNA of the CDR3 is TGTGCCAGCAGTTATTCGGACAGTCTTGTACCCCTCCACTTT.

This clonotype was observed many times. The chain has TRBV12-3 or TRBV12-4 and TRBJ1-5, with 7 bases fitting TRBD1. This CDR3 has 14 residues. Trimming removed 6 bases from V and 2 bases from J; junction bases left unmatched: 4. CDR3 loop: CASSFGQGNQPQHF. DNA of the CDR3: TGTGCCAGCAGCTTTGGACAGGGCAATCAGCCCCAGCATTTT.

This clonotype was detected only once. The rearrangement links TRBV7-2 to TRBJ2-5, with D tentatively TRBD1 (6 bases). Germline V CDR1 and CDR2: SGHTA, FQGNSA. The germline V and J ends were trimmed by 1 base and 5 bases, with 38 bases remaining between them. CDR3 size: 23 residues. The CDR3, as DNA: TGTGCCAGCAGCTTAGTTGAGGGGTGGACCTACGCCCCCCGGGACATTCAAGGGGAGACCCAGTACTTC. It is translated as CASSLVEGWTYAPRDIQGETQYF.

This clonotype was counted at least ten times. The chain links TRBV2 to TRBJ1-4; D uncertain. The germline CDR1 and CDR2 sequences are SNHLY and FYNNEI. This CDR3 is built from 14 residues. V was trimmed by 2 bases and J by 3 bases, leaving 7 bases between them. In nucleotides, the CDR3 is TGTGCCAGCAGTGAAATCCGGGCTAATGAAAAACTGTTTTTT. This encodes CASSEIRANEKLFF.

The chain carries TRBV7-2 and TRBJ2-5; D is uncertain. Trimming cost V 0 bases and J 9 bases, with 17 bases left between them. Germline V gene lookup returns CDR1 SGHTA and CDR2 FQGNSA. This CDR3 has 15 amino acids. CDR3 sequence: CASSLAIRVSEPQYF. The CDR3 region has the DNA TGTGCCAGCAGCTTAGCAATACGGGTATCGGAGCCCCAGTACTTC.

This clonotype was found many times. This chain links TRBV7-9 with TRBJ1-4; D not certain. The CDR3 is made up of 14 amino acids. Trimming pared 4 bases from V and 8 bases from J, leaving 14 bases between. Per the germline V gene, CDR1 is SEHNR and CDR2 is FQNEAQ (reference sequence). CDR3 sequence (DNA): TGTGCCAGCAGCTCCCCGCCAACCCTAGAAAAACTGTTTTTT. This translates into CASSSPPTLEKLFF.

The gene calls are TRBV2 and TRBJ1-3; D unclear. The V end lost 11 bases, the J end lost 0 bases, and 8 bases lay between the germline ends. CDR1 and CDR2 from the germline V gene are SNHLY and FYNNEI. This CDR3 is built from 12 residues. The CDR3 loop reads CASHSSGNTIYF. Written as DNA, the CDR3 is TGTGCCTCACATTCCTCTGGAAACACCATATATTTT.

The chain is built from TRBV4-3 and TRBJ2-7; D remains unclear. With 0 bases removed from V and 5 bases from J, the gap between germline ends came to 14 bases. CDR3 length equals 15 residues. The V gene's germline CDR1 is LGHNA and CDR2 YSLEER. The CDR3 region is CASSQEASWWDEQYF. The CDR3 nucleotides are TGCGCCAGCAGCCAAGAGGCCTCATGGTGGGACGAGCAGTACTTC.

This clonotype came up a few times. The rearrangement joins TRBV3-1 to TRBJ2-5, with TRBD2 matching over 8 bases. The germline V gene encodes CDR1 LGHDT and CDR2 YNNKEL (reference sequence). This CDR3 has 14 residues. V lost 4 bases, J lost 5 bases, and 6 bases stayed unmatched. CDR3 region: CASSPRTSRETQYF. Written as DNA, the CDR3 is TGTGCCAGCAGCCCAAGGACTAGCCGGGAGACCCAGTACTTC.

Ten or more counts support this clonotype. CDR3: CASSHYRGRESPLHF. The CDR3 nucleotides read TGTGCCAGCAGCCATTACCGCGGCAGGGAATCACCCCTCCACTTT. The chain has TRBV11-2 and TRBJ1-6, with a tentative D call TRBD1 (5 bases). The V end was cut by 5 bases, the J end by 10 bases, with 18 bases between. This CDR3 is built from 15 residues. Germline assignment: CDR1 SGHAT and CDR2 FQNNGV.

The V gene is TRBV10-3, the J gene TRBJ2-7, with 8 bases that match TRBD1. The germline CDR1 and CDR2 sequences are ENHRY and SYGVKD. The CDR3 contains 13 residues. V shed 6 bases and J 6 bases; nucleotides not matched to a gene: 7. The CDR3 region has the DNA TGTGCCATCAGCTCGACAGGGGAGGTCGAGCAGTACTTC. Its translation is CAISSTGEVEQYF.